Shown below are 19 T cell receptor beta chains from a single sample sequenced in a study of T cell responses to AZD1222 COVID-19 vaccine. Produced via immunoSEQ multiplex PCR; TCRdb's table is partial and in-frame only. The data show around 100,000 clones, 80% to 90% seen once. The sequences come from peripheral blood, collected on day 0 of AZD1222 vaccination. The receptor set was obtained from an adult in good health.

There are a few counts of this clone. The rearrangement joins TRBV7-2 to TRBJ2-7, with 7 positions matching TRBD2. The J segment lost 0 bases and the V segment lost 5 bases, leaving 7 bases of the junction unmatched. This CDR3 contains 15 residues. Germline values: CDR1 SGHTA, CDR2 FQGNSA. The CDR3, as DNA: TGTGCCAGCAGCATAAGCGGGGTGAGCTCCTACGAGCAGTACTTC. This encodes CASSISGVSSYEQYF.

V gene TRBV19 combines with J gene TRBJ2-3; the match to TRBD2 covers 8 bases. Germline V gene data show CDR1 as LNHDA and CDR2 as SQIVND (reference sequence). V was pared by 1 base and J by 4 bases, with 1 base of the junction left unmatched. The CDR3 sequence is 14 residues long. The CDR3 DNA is TGTGCCAGTAGTATAGCGGGAGGGCCAGATACGCAGTATTTT. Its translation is CASSIAGGPDTQYF.

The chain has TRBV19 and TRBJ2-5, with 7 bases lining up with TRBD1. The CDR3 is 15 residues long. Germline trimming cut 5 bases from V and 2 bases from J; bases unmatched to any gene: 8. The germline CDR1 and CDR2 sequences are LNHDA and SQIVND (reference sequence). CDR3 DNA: TGTGCCAGTAGTCCCTTAGGGGGACAGCAAGAGACCCAGTACTTC. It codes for CASSPLGGQQETQYF.

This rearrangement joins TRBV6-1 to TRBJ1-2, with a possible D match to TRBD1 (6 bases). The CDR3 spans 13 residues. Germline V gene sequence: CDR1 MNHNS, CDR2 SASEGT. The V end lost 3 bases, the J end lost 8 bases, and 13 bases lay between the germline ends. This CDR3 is CASSEGAGDGYTF. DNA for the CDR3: TGTGCCAGCAGTGAGGGGGCGGGGGACGGCTACACCTTC.

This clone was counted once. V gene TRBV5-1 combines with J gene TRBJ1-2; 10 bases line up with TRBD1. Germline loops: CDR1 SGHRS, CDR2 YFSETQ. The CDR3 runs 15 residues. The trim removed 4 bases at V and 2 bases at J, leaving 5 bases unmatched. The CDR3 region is CASSGTTGGNYGYTF. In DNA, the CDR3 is TGCGCCAGCAGCGGAACGACAGGGGGCAACTATGGCTACACCTTC. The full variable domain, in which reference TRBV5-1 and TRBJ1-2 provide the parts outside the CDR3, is KAGVTQTPRYLIKTRGQQVTLSCSPISGHRSVSWYQQTPGQGLQFLFEYFSETQRNKGNFPGRFSGRQFSNSRSEMNVSTLELGDSALYLCASSGTTGGNYGYTFGSGTRLTVV.

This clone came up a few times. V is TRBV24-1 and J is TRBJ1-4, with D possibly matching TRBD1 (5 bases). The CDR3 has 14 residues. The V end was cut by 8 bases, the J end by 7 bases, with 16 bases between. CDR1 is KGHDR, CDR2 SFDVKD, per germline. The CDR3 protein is CATNFGDRGEKLFF. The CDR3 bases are TGTGCCACCAACTTCGGGGACCGCGGTGAAAAACTGTTTTTT.

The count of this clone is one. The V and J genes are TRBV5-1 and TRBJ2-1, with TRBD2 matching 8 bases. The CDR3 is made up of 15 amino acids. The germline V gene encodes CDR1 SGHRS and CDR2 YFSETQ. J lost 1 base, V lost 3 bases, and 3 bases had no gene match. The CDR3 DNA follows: TGCGCCAGCAGCTGGGTAGCGGGGTCCTACAATGAGCAGTTCTTC. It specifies CASSWVAGSYNEQFF.

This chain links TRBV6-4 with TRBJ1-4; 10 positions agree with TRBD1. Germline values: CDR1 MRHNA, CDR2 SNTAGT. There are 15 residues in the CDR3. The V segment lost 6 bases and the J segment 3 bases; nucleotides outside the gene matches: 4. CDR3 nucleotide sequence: TGTGCCAGCAGGCGACAGGGGGCGGCTAATGAAAAACTGTTTTTT. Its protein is CASRRQGAANEKLFF.

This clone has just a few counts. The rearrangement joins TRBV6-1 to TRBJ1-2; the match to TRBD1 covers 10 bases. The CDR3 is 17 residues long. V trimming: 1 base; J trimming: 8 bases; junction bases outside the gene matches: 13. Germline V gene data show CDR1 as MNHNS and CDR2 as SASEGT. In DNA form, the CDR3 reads TGTGCCAGCAGTGAAGATTTCGGGGGGACAGGGGCTCAGGGCTACACCTTC. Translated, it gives CASSEDFGGTGAQGYTF.

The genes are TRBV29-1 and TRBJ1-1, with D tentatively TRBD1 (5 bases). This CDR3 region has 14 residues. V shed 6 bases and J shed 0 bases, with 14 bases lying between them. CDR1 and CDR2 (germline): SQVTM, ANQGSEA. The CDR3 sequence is CSVWGGSLNTEAFF. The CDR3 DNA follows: TGCAGCGTCTGGGGGGGGTCCCTGAACACTGAAGCTTTCTTT.

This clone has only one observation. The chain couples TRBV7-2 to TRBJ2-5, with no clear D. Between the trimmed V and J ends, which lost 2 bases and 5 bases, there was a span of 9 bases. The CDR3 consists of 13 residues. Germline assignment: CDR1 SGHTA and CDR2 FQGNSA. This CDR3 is CASSLNPRETQYF. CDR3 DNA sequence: TGTGCCAGCAGCTTAAATCCGCGGGAGACCCAGTACTTC.

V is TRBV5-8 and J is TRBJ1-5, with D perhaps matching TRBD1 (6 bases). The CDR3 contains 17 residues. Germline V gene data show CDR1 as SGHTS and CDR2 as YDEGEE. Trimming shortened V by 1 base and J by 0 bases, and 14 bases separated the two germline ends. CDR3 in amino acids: CASSLTVDSYSNQPQHF. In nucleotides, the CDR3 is TGTGCCAGCAGCTTGACTGTGGACAGTTATAGCAATCAGCCCCAGCATTTT.

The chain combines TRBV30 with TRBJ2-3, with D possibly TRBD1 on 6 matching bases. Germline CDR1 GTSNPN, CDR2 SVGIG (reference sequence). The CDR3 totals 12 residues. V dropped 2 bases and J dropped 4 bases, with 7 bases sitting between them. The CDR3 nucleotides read TGTGCCTGGAGTCGACAGGCAGATACGCAGTATTTT. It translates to CAWSRQADTQYF.

The CDR3 sequence is CASSIAGETQYF. In DNA form, the CDR3 reads TGTGCCAGCAGTATTGCAGGGGAGACCCAGTACTTC. The rearrangement links TRBV6-5 to TRBJ2-5, with D perhaps TRBD1 (5 bases). The CDR3 is made up of 12 amino acids. The germline V gene has CDR1 MNHEY and CDR2 SVGAGI. V dropped 5 bases and J dropped 5 bases, with 9 bases sitting between them.

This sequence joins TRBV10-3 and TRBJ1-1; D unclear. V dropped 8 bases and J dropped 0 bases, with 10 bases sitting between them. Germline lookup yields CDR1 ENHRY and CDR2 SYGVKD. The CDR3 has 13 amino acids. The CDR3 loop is CAIRDFMNTEAFF. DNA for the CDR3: TGTGCCATCCGGGATTTCATGAACACTGAAGCTTTCTTT.

The CDR3 region is CASGKQGSAYGYTF. The CDR3 DNA reads TGTGCCAGCGGAAAACAGGGGAGTGCCTATGGCTACACCTTC. V is TRBV27 and J is TRBJ1-2, with TRBD1 matching 7 bases. The CDR3 loop spans 14 amino acids. Germline V lookup: CDR1 MNHEY, CDR2 SMNVEV (reference sequence). Trimming at V came to 8 bases and at J to 4 bases, leaving 10 bases not matched to a gene.

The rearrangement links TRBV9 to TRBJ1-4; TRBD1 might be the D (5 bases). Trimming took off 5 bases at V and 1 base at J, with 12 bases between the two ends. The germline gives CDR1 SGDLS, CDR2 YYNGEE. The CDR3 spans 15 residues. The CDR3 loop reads CASRGPGRTNEKLFF. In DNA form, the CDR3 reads TGTGCCAGCAGGGGTCCGGGACGAACTAATGAAAAACTGTTTTTT.

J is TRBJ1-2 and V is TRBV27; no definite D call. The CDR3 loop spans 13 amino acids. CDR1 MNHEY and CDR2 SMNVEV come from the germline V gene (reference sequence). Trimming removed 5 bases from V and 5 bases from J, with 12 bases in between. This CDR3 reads CASSPSRAYGYTF. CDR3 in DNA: TGTGCCAGCAGTCCCTCTCGGGCGTATGGCTACACCTTC.

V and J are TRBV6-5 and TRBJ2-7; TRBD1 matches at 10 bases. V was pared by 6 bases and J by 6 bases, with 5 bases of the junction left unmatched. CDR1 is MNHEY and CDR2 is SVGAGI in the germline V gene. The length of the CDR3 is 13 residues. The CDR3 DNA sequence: TGTGCCAGCAGCGTAGGGACAGGGGTCGAGCAGTACTTC. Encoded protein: CASSVGTGVEQYF.